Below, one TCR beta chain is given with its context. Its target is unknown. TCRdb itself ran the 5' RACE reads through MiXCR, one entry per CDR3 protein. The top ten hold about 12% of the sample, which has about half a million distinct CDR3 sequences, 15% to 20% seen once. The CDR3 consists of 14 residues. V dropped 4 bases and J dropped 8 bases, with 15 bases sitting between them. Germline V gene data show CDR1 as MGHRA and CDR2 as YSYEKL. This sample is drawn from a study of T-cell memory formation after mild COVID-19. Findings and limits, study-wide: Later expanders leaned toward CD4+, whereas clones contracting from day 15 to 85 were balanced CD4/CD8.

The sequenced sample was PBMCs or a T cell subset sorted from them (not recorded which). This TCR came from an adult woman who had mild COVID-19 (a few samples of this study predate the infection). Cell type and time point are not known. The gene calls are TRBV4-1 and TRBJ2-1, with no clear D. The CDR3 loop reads CASSPNYKGDEQFF. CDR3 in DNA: TGCGCCAGCAGCCCAAATTATAAGGGCGATGAGCAGTTCTTC.